A selection of T cell receptor beta chains follows, all from one sample in a study of patients and donors after allogeneic stem cell transplantation. Each CDR3 protein is one row after TCRdb ran MiXCR on the RT-PCR reads. The sample carries around 150,000 distinct CDR3 sequences, about two fifths recorded once. Sequenced: blood, either unsorted or a sorted T cell fraction (not recorded which). The receptor source for this set is a human donor who was either an allogeneic HSCT recipient or a stem cell or donor lymphocyte infusion donor (not recorded which). It is not recorded whose cells these are; they may come from a transplant donor. CDR3s include the opening cysteine and the closing phenylalanine or tryptophan. Fields, in order: D gene, V gene, clone size, J gene, CDR3 protein, CDR3 DNA. The D gene is left open where the match is weak. Some rows have no size entry. The others give once, few or many, or a class for an expanded clone.

>-|TRBV28|-|TRBJ1-1
CASSSPGTFNIEAFF
TGTGCCAGCAGTTCCCCCGGGACTTTTAATATTGAAGCTTTCTTT
>-|TRBV4-3|few|TRBJ2-7
CASSQGRPHYEQYF
TGCGCCAGCAGCCAAGGGCGGCCACACTACGAGCAGTACTTC
>-|TRBV25-1|-|TRBJ2-5
CASSLTAPQETQYF
TGTGCCAGCAGTTTGACCGCTCCGCAGGAGACCCAGTACTTC
>-|TRBV20-1|-|TRBJ1-1
CSAMSLTGEAFF
TGCAGTGCTATGAGTTTGACAGGTGAAGCTTTCTTT
>TRBD1|TRBV14|few|TRBJ1-5
CASSRAGGFNQPQHF
TGTGCCAGCAGCCGGGCAGGGGGCTTCAATCAGCCCCAGCATTTT
>-|TRBV7-3|-|TRBJ2-5
CASSLWVRFWRWGETQYF
TGTGCCAGCAGCTTATGGGTCCGCTTCTGGCGGTGGGGAGAGACCCAGTACTTC
>-|TRBV7-2|few|TRBJ2-2
CASSLGLGTGELFF
TGTGCCAGCAGCTTGGGACTGGGCACCGGGGAGCTGTTTTTT
>TRBD2|TRBV28|-|TRBJ2-1
CASRVLAESYNEQFF
TGTGCCAGCAGGGTACTAGCGGAGTCCTACAATGAGCAGTTCTTC
>-|TRBV29-1|-|TRBJ2-4
CSVDGQGGKIQYF
TGCAGCGTGGATGGACAGGGAGGGAAGATTCAGTACTTC
>-|TRBV27|-|TRBJ1-2
CASSLSGQMDGYTF
TGTGCCAGCAGTTTATCAGGGCAAATGGATGGCTACACCTTC
>-|TRBV2|-|TRBJ1-1
CASSEEIAGPWGTEAFF
TGTGCCAGCAGTGAAGAGATCGCGGGGCCGTGGGGCACTGAAGCTTTCTTT